The 14 T cell receptor beta chains below all came from one sample that was sequenced in a study of Graves' ophthalmopathy and Graves' hyperthyroidism. RNA transcripts were the template, and TCR beta CDR3 regions were amplified from them. Amplification began with first-round RT-PCR using HTBI primers, then second-round multiplex PCR was performed. TCRdb reprocessed the multiplex PCR reads with MiXCR, giving one entry per CDR3 protein. The sample records about 500,000 distinct CDR3 sequences, less than 40% being singletons. Material for sequencing was peripheral blood or thyroid tissue (not recorded which). Receptor source: an adult man with Graves' hyperthyroidism.

This clonotype was recorded at least ten times. The chain is built from TRBV12-3 or TRBV12-4 and TRBJ1-1, with D hard to call. V was pared by 3 bases and J by 4 bases, with 12 bases between. The CDR3 contains 14 residues. CDR3 sequence: CASSFAVVGTEAFF. The CDR3 DNA sequence: TGTGCCAGCAGTTTCGCGGTGGTGGGCACTGAAGCTTTCTTT.

This clonotype occurred many times. The V call is TRBV5-1, the J call TRBJ2-2, with 9 positions matching TRBD2. Trimming cost V 4 bases and J 4 bases; bases outside gene matches: 5. This CDR3 contains 15 residues. CDR1 SGHRS and CDR2 YFSETQ come from the germline V gene. The CDR3 coding sequence is TGCGCCAGCAGCGAGGGACTAGCTCGCACCGGGGAGCTGTTTTTT. Translating it yields CASSEGLARTGELFF.

Regarding this clonotype: With a much larger clone just one base away, this may be a read error. The V gene is TRBV2, the J gene TRBJ2-7; D might be TRBD2 (6 bases). This CDR3 spans 12 amino acids. Germline V gives CDR1 SNHLY, CDR2 FYNNEI. CDR3 protein: CAGSPGGSEQYF. The CDR3 coding sequence is TGTGCCGGCAGCCCCGGAGGGAGCGAGCAGTACTTC.

Concerning this clonotype itself: Just one base apart from a much larger clone, this may be a read error. The rearrangement joins TRBV7-3 to TRBJ2-7; no reliable D call. Germline V gene lookup returns CDR1 SGHTA and CDR2 FQGTGA. V lost 4 bases, J lost 6 bases, and 16 bases lay in between. This CDR3 has 14 amino acids. CDR3 in amino acids: CASSSTSDTCEQYF. CDR3 coding DNA: TGTGCCAGCAGCTCAACCTCCGACACCTGCGAGCAGTACTTC.

This clonotype was detected ten times or more. As DNA, the CDR3 is TGTGCCAGCTATCAGCTGGGAATGACCTATGGCTACACCTTC. It translates to CASYQLGMTYGYTF. The chain employs TRBV6-1 and TRBJ1-2; D gene unclear. The CDR3 is 14 amino acids. Between the trimmed V and J ends, which lost 8 bases and 4 bases, there was a span of 17 bases. Germline CDR1 reads MNHNS; CDR2 reads SASEGT.

In this sample, this clonotype turned up once. The CDR3: CSARDYQGSDEQYF. CDR3 in DNA: TGCAGTGCTAGAGATTATCAGGGGAGCGACGAGCAGTACTTC. The V gene is TRBV20-1, the J gene TRBJ2-7; tentatively, D is TRBD1 (6 bases). This CDR3 has 14 residues. Germline V gives CDR1 DFQATT, CDR2 SNEGSKA (reference sequence). Trimming cost V 0 bases and J 5 bases, with 14 bases left between them.

This clonotype was seen at least ten times. In DNA, the CDR3 is TGTGCCAGCAGATCTCCAGCCCCTGGGGCCAACGTCCTGACTTTC. Protein product: CASRSPAPGANVLTF. The chain couples TRBV7-9 to TRBJ2-6; D unclear. Trimming left V 6 bases short and J 2 bases short, with 11 bases between. The CDR3 runs to 15 residues. Germline CDR1 reads SEHNR; CDR2 reads FQNEAQ (reference sequence).

This clonotype was found a few times. The V call is TRBV7-9, the J call TRBJ1-1, with D possibly being TRBD1 (6 bases). Between the trimmed V and J ends, which lost 2 bases and 0 bases, there was a span of 7 bases. The CDR3 runs 14 residues. Germline V gene sequence: CDR1 SEHNR, CDR2 FQNEAQ (reference sequence). CDR3 sequence (DNA): TGTGCCAGCAGCTTAAGACAGGTGAACACTGAAGCTTTCTTT. It yields the protein CASSLRQVNTEAFF.

A word on this clonotype: This may stem from a read error, because a much larger clone lies one nucleotide away. This chain joins TRBV9 and TRBJ2-7; perhaps TRBD2 as D (5 bases). The CDR3 length is 13 residues. Trimming pared 3 bases from V and 5 bases from J, leaving 12 bases between. Germline lookup yields CDR1 SGDLS and CDR2 YYNGEE. CDR3 sequence reads: CASSAGMRHEQYF. The CDR3 DNA follows: TGTGCCAGCAGCGCCGGGATGCGACACGAGCAGTACTTC.

The sample holds many counts of this clonotype. This chain joins TRBV2 and TRBJ2-7; 8 bases map to TRBD1. Looked up from germline, CDR1 is SNHLY and CDR2 is FYNNEI. CDR3 length: 15 residues. V lost 6 bases and J lost 4; bases outside the gene matches: 11. For the CDR3, the DNA is TGTGCCAGCAGCCTGGGGGCAGGGGGCGCGTACGAGCAGTACTTC. Its translation is CASSLGAGGAYEQYF.

V gene TRBV6-9 combines with J gene TRBJ2-3, with D hard to call. Deletions cut 4 bases from V and 2 bases from J, with 16 bases between. Germline V gene sequence: CDR1 MNHGY, CDR2 SVAAGI. The CDR3 consists of 16 residues. The CDR3 sequence is CASSSTTALYTDTQYF. The DNA of the CDR3 is TGTGCCAGCAGTTCCACTACAGCTTTGTACACAGATACGCAGTATTTT.

There are many counts of this clonotype. The rearrangement links TRBV12-3 or TRBV12-4 to TRBJ2-5, with 10 bases matching TRBD2. V lost 6 bases and J lost 1; bases outside the gene matches: 11. The CDR3 runs 17 residues. The CDR3: CASSLSGRTITQETQYF. The CDR3 bases are TGTGCCAGCAGCCTTAGCGGGAGGACGATCACCCAAGAGACCCAGTACTTC.

With respect to this clonotype: Possible read error: a much larger clone is one base away. No DNA is shown, since the ends of the CDR3 on it are uncertain; the CDR3 is the one TCRdb lists. The rearrangement joins TRBV29-1 to TRBJ1-2; the table names TRBD1, a call not compared with the DNA. Germline V lookup: CDR1 SQVTM, CDR2 ANQGSEA. The CDR3 spans 13 residues, counting both ends. The CDR3 here is CSVSLTGIYGCTF.

A few counts support this clonotype. The CDR3: CASSLMQGAPRETQYF. Written as DNA, the CDR3 is TGTGCCAGCAGCTTAATGCAGGGGGCGCCGCGGGAGACCCAGTACTTC. The rearrangement links TRBV7-6 to TRBJ2-5; 8 bases agree with TRBD1. This CDR3 comprises 16 residues. J lost 5 bases, V lost 2 bases, and 10 bases had no gene match. Germline V gene lookup returns CDR1 SGHVS and CDR2 FNYEAQ.